This entry concerns a single T cell receptor beta chain. As yet, its antigen is unknown. The data were taken from a study of T cell repertoires in cytomegalovirus infection. TCRdb reprocessed the reads with MiXCR, giving one entry per CDR3 protein. This sample has 360,000 or so distinct CDR3 sequences; just under 35% occur once, and the top ten carry roughly 12%. The CDR3 is 13 amino acids. V was shortened by 3 bases and J by 3 bases, with 9 bases between the two germline ends. CDR1 is MDHEN, CDR2 SYDVKM, per germline. Here the sequenced sample was cultured PBMCs, taken from culture after CMV antigen stimulation. The chain carries TRBV28 and TRBJ2-7, with D possibly called TRBD1 or TRBD2 (5 bases each). This receptor was identified in a human donor in good health (CMV status not recorded). Some clones in this sample may be carry-over from other donors' samples. CDR3 bases: TGTGCCAGCAGTTTCGGGGCTCGCTACGAGCAGTACTTC. Translation gives CASSFGARYEQYF.